This T cell receptor beta chain was observed in a study of Ad26.COV2.S vaccination and SARS-CoV-2 variants. Data came from immunoSEQ multiplex PCR; TCRdb stores just in-frame clones and leaves some out. The table includes 400,000 to 450,000 clones, about 90% detected once. This CDR3 is built from 16 residues. Germline CDR1 is SGHNT and CDR2 is YYREEE (reference sequence). Germline trimming cut 4 bases from V and 4 bases from J; bases unmatched to any gene: 11. Concerning this clone: Its antigen is not known.

Study results and limitations: Similar non-spike TCR breadth was seen in vaccine and placebo recipients. Responses of T cells in total may have been underestimated by the TCR breadth and depth analyses. Post-vaccination breadth of spike-specific CD8+ and CD4+ T cell responses was reportedly substantial.

Treatment specified: 19 received Ad26.COV2.S at low or high dose, single or two shots; roughly five received placebo; per-sample allocation not given. After the first vaccine or placebo injection, samples were drawn on day 63. Sequenced here: peripheral blood, sampled in a trial of Ad26.COV2.S vaccine versus placebo. J is TRBJ2-7 and V is TRBV5-4; 10 bases agree with TRBD1. This clonotype was sampled from a person between 18 and 60 years old who received the Ad26.COV2.S COVID-19 vaccine or a placebo. CDR3 in DNA: TGTGCCAGCAGCGACGAATCGGGACAGGGGCGGTACGAGCAGTACTTC. Translating it yields CASSDESGQGRYEQYF.